Included here is one TCR beta chain sequence, with context. This sample is part of a study of blood T cell repertoires in COVID-19. Profiled with immunoSEQ multiplex PCR; TCRdb holds only in-frame clones, not every one. The sample has tens of thousands of clones, more than 70% seen once. CDR3 length equals 13 residues. Trimming took 3 bases from V and 1 from J, leaving 6 bases between them. The V gene's germline CDR1 is ENHRY and CDR2 SYGVKD. The receptor was isolated from a human donor with active COVID-19. The donor label of this sample is uncertain. The chain has TRBV10-3 and TRBJ1-1, with D unresolved. Sequencing was done on a sample of peripheral blood. In nucleotides, the CDR3 is TGTGCCATCAGTGAACAGCCGAACACTGAAGCTTTCTTT. Protein sequence: CAISEQPNTEAFF.